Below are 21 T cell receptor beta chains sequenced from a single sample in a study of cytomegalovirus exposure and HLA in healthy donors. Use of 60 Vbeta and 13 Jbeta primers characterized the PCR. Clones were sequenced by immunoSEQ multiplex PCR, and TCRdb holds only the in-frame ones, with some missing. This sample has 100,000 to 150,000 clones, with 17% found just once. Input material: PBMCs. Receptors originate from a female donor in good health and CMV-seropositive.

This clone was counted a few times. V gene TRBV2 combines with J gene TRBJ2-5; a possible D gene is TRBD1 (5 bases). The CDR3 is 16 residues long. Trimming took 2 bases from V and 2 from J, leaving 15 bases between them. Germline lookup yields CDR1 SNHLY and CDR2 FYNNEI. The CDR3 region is CASSERRWGSQETQYF. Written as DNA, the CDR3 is TGTGCCAGCAGTGAAAGGAGATGGGGCTCACAAGAGACCCAGTACTTC.

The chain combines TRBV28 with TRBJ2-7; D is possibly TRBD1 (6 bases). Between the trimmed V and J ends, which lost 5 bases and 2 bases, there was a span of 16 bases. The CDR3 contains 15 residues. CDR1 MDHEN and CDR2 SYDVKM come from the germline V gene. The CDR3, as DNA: TGTGCCAGCAGTCCCCTTGGACAGTATACCTACGAGCAGTACTTC. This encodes CASSPLGQYTYEQYF.

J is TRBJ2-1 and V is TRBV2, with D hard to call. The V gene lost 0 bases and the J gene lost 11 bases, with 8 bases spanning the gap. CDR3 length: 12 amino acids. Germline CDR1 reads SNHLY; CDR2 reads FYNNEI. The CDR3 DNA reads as TGTGCCAGCAGTGAAGCGCTAAGCAAGCAGTTCTTC. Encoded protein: CASSEALSKQFF.

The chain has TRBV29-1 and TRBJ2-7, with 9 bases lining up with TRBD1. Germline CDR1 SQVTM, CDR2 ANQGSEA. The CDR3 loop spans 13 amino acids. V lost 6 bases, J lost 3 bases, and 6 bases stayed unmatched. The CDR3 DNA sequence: TGCAGCGTGCCGGGACAGGGTGGCTACGAGCAGTACTTC. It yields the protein CSVPGQGGYEQYF.

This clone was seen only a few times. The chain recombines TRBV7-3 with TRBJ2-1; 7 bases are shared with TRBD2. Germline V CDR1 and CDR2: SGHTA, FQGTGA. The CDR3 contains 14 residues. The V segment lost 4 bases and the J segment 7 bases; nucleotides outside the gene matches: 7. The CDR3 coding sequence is TGTGCCAGCAGCTCCGCGGGGGAGATGAATGAGCAGTTCTTC. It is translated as CASSSAGEMNEQFF. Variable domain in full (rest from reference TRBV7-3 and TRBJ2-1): GAGVSQTPSNKVTEKGKYVELRCDPISGHTALYWYRQSLGQGPEFLIYFQGTGAADDSGLPNDRFFAVRPEGSVSTLKIQRTERGDSAVYLCASSSAGEMNEQFFGPGTRLTVL.

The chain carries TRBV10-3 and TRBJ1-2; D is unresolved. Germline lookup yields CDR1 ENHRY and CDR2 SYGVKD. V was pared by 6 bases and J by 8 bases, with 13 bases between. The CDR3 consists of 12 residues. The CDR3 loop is CAISGAGNGYTF. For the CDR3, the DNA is TGTGCCATCAGCGGTGCGGGGAACGGCTACACCTTC.

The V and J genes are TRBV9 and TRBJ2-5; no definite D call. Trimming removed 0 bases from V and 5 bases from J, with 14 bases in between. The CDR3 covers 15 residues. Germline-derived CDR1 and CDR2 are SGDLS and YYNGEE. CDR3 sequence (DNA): TGTGCCAGCAGCGTAGGCTACGTGGTGACTGAGACCCAGTACTTC. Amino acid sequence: CASSVGYVVTETQYF.

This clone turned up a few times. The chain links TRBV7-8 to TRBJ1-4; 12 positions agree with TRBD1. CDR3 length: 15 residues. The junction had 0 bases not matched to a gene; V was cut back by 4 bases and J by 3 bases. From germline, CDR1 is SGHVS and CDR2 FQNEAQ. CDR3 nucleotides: TGTGCCAGCAGCTGGGACAGGGGGCCTAATGAAAAACTGTTTTTT. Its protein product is CASSWDRGPNEKLFF.

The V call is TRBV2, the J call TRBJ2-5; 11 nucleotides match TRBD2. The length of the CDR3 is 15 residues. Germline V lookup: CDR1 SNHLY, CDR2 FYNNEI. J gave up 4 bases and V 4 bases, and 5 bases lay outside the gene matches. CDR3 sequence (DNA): TGTGCCAGCAGTGGTAGCGGGGGGGCCCGAGAGACCCAGTACTTC. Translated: CASSGSGGARETQYF.

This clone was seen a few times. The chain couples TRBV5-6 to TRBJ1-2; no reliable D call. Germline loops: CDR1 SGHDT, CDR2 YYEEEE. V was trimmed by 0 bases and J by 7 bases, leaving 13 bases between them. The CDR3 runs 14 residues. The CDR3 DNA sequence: TGTGCCAGCAGCTTGGTTTCGGTCCCCTCTGGCTACACCTTC. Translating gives CASSLVSVPSGYTF.

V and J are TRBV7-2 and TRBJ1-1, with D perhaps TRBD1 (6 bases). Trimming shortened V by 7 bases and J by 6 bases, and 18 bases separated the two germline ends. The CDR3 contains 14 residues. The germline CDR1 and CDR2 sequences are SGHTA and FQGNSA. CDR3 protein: CASNPLQGRSEAFF. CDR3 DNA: TGTGCCAGCAACCCCTTACAGGGTAGGTCTGAAGCTTTCTTT.

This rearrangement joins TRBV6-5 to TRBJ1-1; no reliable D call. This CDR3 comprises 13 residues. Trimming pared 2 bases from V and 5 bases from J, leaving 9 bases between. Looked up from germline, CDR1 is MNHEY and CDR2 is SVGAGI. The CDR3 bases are TGTGCCAGCAGTTACCGGGGTGCTACTGAAGCTTTCTTT. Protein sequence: CASSYRGATEAFF.

CDR3 in amino acids: CSVEGGTDRGRQETQYF. The CDR3 nucleotides are TGCAGCGTTGAGGGAGGAACGGACAGGGGGAGGCAAGAGACCCAGTACTTC. This chain links TRBV29-1 with TRBJ2-5; 10 bases line up with TRBD1. The CDR3 consists of 17 residues. The germline V gene has CDR1 SQVTM and CDR2 ANQGSEA. J gave up 2 bases and V 3 bases, and 12 bases lay outside the gene matches. Looking up the rest from reference TRBV29-1 and TRBJ2-5 gives the full variable domain: SAVISQKPSRDICQRGTSLTIQCQVDSQVTMMFWYRQQPGQSLTLIATANQGSEATYESGFVIDKFPISRPNLTFSTLTVSNMSPEDSSIYLCSVEGGTDRGRQETQYFGPGTRLLVL.

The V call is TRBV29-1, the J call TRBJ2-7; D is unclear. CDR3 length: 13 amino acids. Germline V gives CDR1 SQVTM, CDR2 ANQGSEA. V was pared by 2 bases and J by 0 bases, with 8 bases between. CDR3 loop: CSVESRNSYEQYF. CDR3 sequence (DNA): TGCAGCGTTGAATCGAGGAACTCCTACGAGCAGTACTTC.

DNA for the CDR3: TGTGCCAGTAGTATTAGCGGGAGGGGAGACACCGGGGAGCTGTTTTTT. Translating it yields CASSISGRGDTGELFF. The chain has TRBV19 and TRBJ2-2; the match to TRBD2 covers 11 bases. Germline assignment: CDR1 LNHDA and CDR2 SQIVND (reference sequence). The length of the CDR3 is 16 residues. Trimming removed 3 bases from V and 3 bases from J; junction bases left unmatched: 3.

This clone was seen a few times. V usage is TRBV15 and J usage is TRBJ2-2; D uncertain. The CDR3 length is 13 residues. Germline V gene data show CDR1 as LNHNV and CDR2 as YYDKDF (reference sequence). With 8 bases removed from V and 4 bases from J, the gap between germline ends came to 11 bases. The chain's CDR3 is CATSLSLTGELFF. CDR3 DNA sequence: TGTGCCACCTCGCTAAGTCTCACCGGGGAGCTGTTTTTT.

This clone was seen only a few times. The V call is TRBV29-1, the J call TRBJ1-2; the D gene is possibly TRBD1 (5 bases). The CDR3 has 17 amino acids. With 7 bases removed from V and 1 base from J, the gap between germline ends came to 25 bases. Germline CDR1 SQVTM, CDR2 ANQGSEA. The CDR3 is CSAGRGSGAAINYGYTF. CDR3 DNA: TGCAGCGCCGGACGGGGGAGCGGTGCGGCAATTAACTATGGCTACACCTTC.

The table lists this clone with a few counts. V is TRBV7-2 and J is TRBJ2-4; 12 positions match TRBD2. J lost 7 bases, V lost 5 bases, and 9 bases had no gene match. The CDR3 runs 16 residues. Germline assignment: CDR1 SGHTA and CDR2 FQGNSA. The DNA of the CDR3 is TGTGCCAGCAGCGAGGGACTAGCGGGTCCAATGAACATTCAGTACTTC. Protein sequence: CASSEGLAGPMNIQYF.

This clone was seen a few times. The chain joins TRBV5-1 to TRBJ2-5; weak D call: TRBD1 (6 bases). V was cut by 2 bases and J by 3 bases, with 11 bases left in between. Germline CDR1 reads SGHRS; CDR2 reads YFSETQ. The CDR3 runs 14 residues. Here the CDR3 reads CASSFLGAEETQYF. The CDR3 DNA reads TGCGCCAGCAGCTTTTTGGGGGCTGAAGAGACCCAGTACTTC.

Here the CDR3 reads CASSGLAGVDTQYF. The CDR3 DNA reads TGTGCCAGCTCGGGACTAGCGGGAGTAGATACGCAGTATTTT. The rearrangement links TRBV18 to TRBJ2-3; 14 bases map to TRBD2. Germline loops: CDR1 KGHSH, CDR2 LQKENI. This CDR3 is built from 14 residues. Losses at the gene ends were 6 bases for V and 5 bases for J; bases not matched to a gene: 1. Filled out from reference TRBV18 and TRBJ2-3, the complete variable domain reads NAGVMQNPRHLVRRRGQEARLRCSPMKGHSHVYWYRQLPEEGLKFMVYLQKENIIDESGMPKERFSAEFPKEGPSILRIQQVVRGDSAAYFCASSGLAGVDTQYFGPGTRLTVL.

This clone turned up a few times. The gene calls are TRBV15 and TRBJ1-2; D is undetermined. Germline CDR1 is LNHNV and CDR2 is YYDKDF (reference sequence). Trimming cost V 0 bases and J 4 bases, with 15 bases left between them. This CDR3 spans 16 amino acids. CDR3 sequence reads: CATSRDSARRLYGYTF. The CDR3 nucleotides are TGTGCCACCAGCAGAGATTCGGCCAGGCGCCTCTATGGCTACACCTTC.